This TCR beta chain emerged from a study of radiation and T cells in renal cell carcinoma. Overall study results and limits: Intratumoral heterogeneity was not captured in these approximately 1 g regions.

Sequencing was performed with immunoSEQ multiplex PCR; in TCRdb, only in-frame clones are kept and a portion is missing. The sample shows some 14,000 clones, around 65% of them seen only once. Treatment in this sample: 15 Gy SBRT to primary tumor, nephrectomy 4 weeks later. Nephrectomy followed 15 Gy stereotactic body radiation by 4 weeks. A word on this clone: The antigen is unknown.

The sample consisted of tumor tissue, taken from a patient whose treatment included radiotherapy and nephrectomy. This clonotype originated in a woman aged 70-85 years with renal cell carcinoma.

The DNA for the CDR3 is TGTGCCAGCAGCTTAGGACCAGGGGACACTGAAGCTTTCTTT. It codes for CASSLGPGDTEAFF. This chain connects TRBV7-2 to TRBJ1-1; weak D call: TRBD1 (6 bases). V lost 1 base to trimming and J lost 3 bases, with 9 bases between them. The CDR3 length is 14 residues. Germline V gene data show CDR1 as SGHTA and CDR2 as FQGNSA. The variable domain in full, completed from reference TRBV7-2 and TRBJ1-1, reads GAGVSQSPSNKVTEKGKDVELRCDPISGHTALYWYRQSLGQGLEFLIYFQGNSAPDKSGLPSDRFSAERTGGSVSTLTIQRTQQEDSAVYLCASSLGPGDTEAFFGQGTRLTVV.